Below, 22 T cell receptor beta chains from the same sample are listed, as sequenced in a study of blood T cell repertoires in COVID-19. TCRdb's copy holds only in-frame clones and misses some; the assay was immunoSEQ multiplex PCR. The sample comprises some 48,000 clones, 70% to 90% of which are singletons, and about 2.5% rests with the top ten. The specimen was peripheral blood. These receptor sequences come from an elderly woman with COVID-19, enrolled during active disease.

The chain uses TRBV27 and TRBJ2-7; TRBD2 matches at 14 bases. V dropped 6 bases and J dropped 7; count of bases not matched to a gene: 5. Looked up from germline, CDR1 is MNHEY and CDR2 is SMNVEV (reference sequence). CDR3 length: 14 residues. The CDR3 region is CASSPGLAGVEQYF. The CDR3 DNA is TGTGCCAGCAGCCCGGGACTAGCGGGAGTAGAGCAGTACTTC.

The rearrangement joins TRBV6-6 to TRBJ2-7; a possible D gene is TRBD2 (6 bases). The V end lost 4 bases, the J end lost 3 bases, and 19 bases lay between the germline ends. The CDR3 extends over 16 amino acids. Germline CDR1 is MNHNY and CDR2 is SVGAGI (reference sequence). In DNA, the CDR3 is TGTGCCAGCAGTTCTCACTTCTTGGGGGGAAACTACGAGCAGTACTTC. It specifies CASSSHFLGGNYEQYF.

The rearrangement joins TRBV2 to TRBJ2-2; D is uncertain. CDR1 is SNHLY, CDR2 FYNNEI, per germline. V was shortened by 5 bases and J by 2 bases, with 6 bases between the two germline ends. The CDR3 loop spans 13 amino acids. The CDR3 nucleotides read TGTGCCAGCAGTCGAGAAAACACCGGGGAGCTGTTTTTT. It specifies CASSRENTGELFF.

This clone appeared once. CDR3 nucleotides: TGTGCCAGCGCTAGAGGTCCGGGTTTCGGCGGCAATGAGCAGTTCTTC. It codes for CASARGPGFGGNEQFF. The rearrangement uses TRBV27 and TRBJ2-1; D remains unclear. Trimming left V 8 bases short and J 6 bases short, with 23 bases between. This CDR3 region has 16 residues. Germline assignment: CDR1 MNHEY and CDR2 SMNVEV (reference sequence).

The rearrangement joins TRBV11-3 to TRBJ2-3, with a weak D call TRBD1 (5 bases). CDR3 length equals 17 residues. V was cut by 4 bases and J by 1 base, with 18 bases left in between. CDR1 is SGHNT and CDR2 is YENEEA in the germline V gene. CDR3 sequence (DNA): TGTGCCAGCAGCTACTCGCCCCTTGGGGCGGGCACAGATACGCAGTATTTT. Protein product: CASSYSPLGAGTDTQYF.

The V call is TRBV3-1 (or the pseudogene TRBV3-2), the J call TRBJ2-2, with 16 bases that match TRBD2. Germline V gene sequence: CDR1 LGHDT, CDR2 YNNKEL (reference sequence). Unmatched junction bases numbered 12, after V lost 3 bases and J lost 5 bases. CDR3 size: 20 residues. As DNA, the CDR3 is TGTGCCAGCAGCCATTTTCTAAGGGGACTAGCGGGAGGGAGGACCGGGGAGCTGTTTTTT. This translates into CASSHFLRGLAGGRTGELFF.

The chain joins TRBV18 to TRBJ2-1, with a possible D match to TRBD1 (5 bases). The CDR3 runs 13 residues. The V and J ends lost 1 base and 9 bases respectively, with 10 bases between them. In germline, CDR1 is KGHSH, CDR2 LQKENI. CDR3 nucleotide sequence: TGTGCCAGCTCACCACAGGGGTTGGGTGAGCAGTTCTTC. It specifies CASSPQGLGEQFF.

This clone came up once. The chain employs TRBV6-5 and TRBJ2-7; D is possibly TRBD1 (7 bases). There are 14 residues in the CDR3. Trimming shortened V by 5 bases and J by 3 bases, and 14 bases separated the two germline ends. Germline values: CDR1 MNHEY, CDR2 SVGAGI. CDR3 protein: CASSLQGGHYEQYF. The CDR3 DNA sequence: TGTGCCAGCAGTCTCCAGGGGGGTCACTACGAGCAGTACTTC.

The chain links TRBV6-1 to TRBJ1-2; 7 positions agree with TRBD1. Trimming cost V 3 bases and J 3 bases; bases outside gene matches: 10. Looked up from germline, CDR1 is MNHNS and CDR2 is SASEGT. CDR3 length: 16 residues. CDR3 protein: CASSDVSTGSDYGYTF. In DNA form, the CDR3 reads TGTGCCAGCAGTGATGTGTCGACAGGGTCGGACTATGGCTACACCTTC.

The chain links TRBV25-1 to TRBJ2-3, with 7 positions matching TRBD1. Germline loops: CDR1 MGHDK, CDR2 SYGVNS. CDR3 length: 16 residues. V dropped 1 base and J dropped 3; count of bases not matched to a gene: 7. The CDR3 DNA sequence: TGTGCCAGCAGTGAATGGAAGGGGGCCGCAACAGATACGCAGTATTTT. Encoded protein: CASSEWKGAATDTQYF.

This clone has only one observation. The V gene is TRBV5-6, the J gene TRBJ2-3; D is uncertain. The germline V gene has CDR1 SGHDT and CDR2 YYEEEE. Trimming removed 1 base at V and 0 bases at J, with 9 bases between. This CDR3 has 15 residues. CDR3 coding DNA: TGTGCCAGCAGCTTGAGGCGGCATAGCACAGATACGCAGTATTTT. Protein sequence: CASSLRRHSTDTQYF.

This clone has just one count. This rearrangement joins TRBV5-6 to TRBJ1-2; no definite D call. Germline CDR1 is SGHDT and CDR2 is YYEEEE. The CDR3 is 14 amino acids. V lost 2 bases and J lost 8, with 16 bases in between. The CDR3 DNA reads TGTGCCAGCAGCTTTCGGGCACGGGGTGGCGGCTACACCTTC. Amino acids: CASSFRARGGGYTF.

In its sample, this clone was seen a few times. This sequence joins TRBV13 and TRBJ2-3, with 10 positions matching TRBD2. The CDR3 length is 15 residues. CDR1 is PRHDT, CDR2 FYEKMQ, per germline (reference sequence). The junction had 5 bases not matched to a gene; V was cut back by 4 bases and J by 4 bases. For the CDR3, the DNA is TGTGCCAGCAGCTACGGACTAGCGGTCTCAGATACGCAGTATTTT. Translation gives CASSYGLAVSDTQYF.

The V call is TRBV6-5, the J call TRBJ1-3, with a possible D match to TRBD1 (5 bases). Germline lookup yields CDR1 MNHEY and CDR2 SVGAGI. The CDR3 sequence is 15 residues long. Trimming took 5 bases from V and 4 from J, leaving 15 bases between them. The CDR3 DNA reads as TGTGCCAGCAGTACCACCGACAGCCCGGGAAACACCATATATTTT. Protein sequence: CASSTTDSPGNTIYF.

This chain's CDR3 is CASSESASGARGTQYF. In nucleotides, the CDR3 is TGCGCCAGCAGTGAGTCGGCATCAGGGGCCAGGGGGACCCAGTACTTC. The J gene is TRBJ2-5, the V gene TRBV10-1, with D possibly matching TRBD1 (6 bases). V was shortened by 0 bases and J by 7 bases, with 18 bases between the two germline ends. Germline values: CDR1 WNHNN, CDR2 SYGVQD (reference sequence). This CDR3 is 16 amino acids long.

The chain joins TRBV14 to TRBJ2-1; weak D call: TRBD2 (5 bases). The germline V gene encodes CDR1 SGHDN and CDR2 FVKESK. The CDR3 contains 15 residues. V dropped 0 bases and J dropped 7 bases, with 13 bases sitting between them. The CDR3 DNA is TGTGCCAGCAGCCAAGAGGGTGGGAGTGAAAATGAGCAGTTCTTC. Translating it yields CASSQEGGSENEQFF.

CDR3: CASRRNSNQPQHF. The CDR3, as DNA: TGTGCCAGCAGGAGAAATAGCAATCAGCCCCAGCATTTT. The genes are TRBV7-2 and TRBJ1-5; D is ambiguous. This CDR3 spans 13 amino acids. Trimming pared 6 bases from V and 0 bases from J, leaving 6 bases between. The germline CDR1 and CDR2 sequences are SGHTA and FQGNSA. Using reference TRBV7-2 and TRBJ1-5 for the parts outside the CDR3, the full variable domain is GAGVSQSPSNKVTEKGKDVELRCDPISGHTALYWYRQSLGQGLEFLIYFQGNSAPDKSGLPSDRFSAERTGGSVSTLTIQRTQQEDSAVYLCASRRNSNQPQHFGDGTRLSIL.

This chain connects TRBV15 to TRBJ1-3; D unresolved. V was clipped by 5 bases and J by 6 bases, with 17 bases between them. Germline CDR1 reads LNHNV; CDR2 reads YYDKDF (reference sequence). This CDR3 is built from 15 residues. CDR3 sequence reads: CATSDPAGSANTIYF. The CDR3 nucleotides are TGTGCCACCAGCGACCCGGCGGGGTCAGCAAACACCATATATTTT.

V and J are TRBV7-2 and TRBJ1-5; D might be TRBD1 (6 bases). Germline V gene data show CDR1 as SGHTA and CDR2 as FQGNSA. Deletions cut 0 bases from V and 4 bases from J, with 10 bases between. CDR3 length: 15 amino acids. This CDR3 reads CASSLARQDNQPQHF. The CDR3 DNA follows: TGTGCCAGCAGCTTAGCCCGACAGGATAATCAGCCCCAGCATTTT. Based on the CDR3 plus reference TRBV7-2 and TRBJ1-5, the full variable domain is GAGVSQSPSNKVTEKGKDVELRCDPISGHTALYWYRQSLGQGLEFLIYFQGNSAPDKSGLPSDRFSAERTGGSVSTLTIQRTQQEDSAVYLCASSLARQDNQPQHFGDGTRLSIL.

The V gene is TRBV2, the J gene TRBJ1-2, with a possible D match to TRBD1 (5 bases). Germline assignment: CDR1 SNHLY and CDR2 FYNNEI. The CDR3 runs 13 residues. Deletions cut 6 bases from V and 4 bases from J, with 12 bases between. The CDR3, as DNA: TGTGCCAGCAGGGTTGACAGAGCCTATGGCTACACCTTC. Translated: CASRVDRAYGYTF.

This chain links TRBV23-1 with TRBJ1-1; TRBD1 agrees at 8 bases. TRBV23-1 is an ORF, and what it does is uncertain. Trimming cost V 8 bases and J 2 bases; bases outside gene matches: 4. CDR3 length: 13 residues. The CDR3 loop is CASWTGFNTEAFF. The CDR3 DNA sequence: TGCGCCAGCTGGACAGGGTTTAACACTGAAGCTTTCTTT.

The V call is TRBV30, the J call TRBJ1-5, with D perhaps matching TRBD1 (6 bases). Germline CDR1 and CDR2: GTSNPN and SVGIG (reference sequence). The CDR3 consists of 14 residues. V was trimmed by 2 bases and J by 7 bases, leaving 15 bases between them. The CDR3 DNA reads as TGTGCCTGGAGTCCAGGGGTACGAGGCCAGCCCCAGCATTTT. This sequence encodes CAWSPGVRGQPQHF.